Listed here are 15 T cell receptor beta chains from one sample, sequenced in a study of ipilimumab plus nivolumab after autologous stem cell transplantation. The method was immunoSEQ multiplex PCR; TCRdb's version includes in-frame clones alone and lacks a portion of them. The table records some 45,000 clones, around nine tenths of them present only once. The sample consisted of PBMCs, taken in a trial of ipilimumab plus nivolumab as post-transplant consolidation. All receptors come from a male donor with multiple myeloma.

The chain couples TRBV11-1 to TRBJ1-5; TRBD1 might be the D (5 bases). The germline V gene encodes CDR1 SGHAT and CDR2 FQDESV (reference sequence). This CDR3 contains 14 residues. Trimming removed 4 bases from V and 4 bases from J, with 11 bases in between. The DNA of the CDR3 is TGTGCCAGCAGCTCGGGGCCAGGGAATCAGCCCCAGCATTTT. Translated: CASSSGPGNQPQHF.

This clone was picked up a small number of times. The chain carries TRBV19 and TRBJ1-4, with D tentatively TRBD1 (6 bases). Germline V gene data show CDR1 as LNHDA and CDR2 as SQIVND (reference sequence). This CDR3 contains 15 residues. Trimming took 4 bases from V and 3 from J, leaving 12 bases between them. In DNA, the CDR3 is TGTGCCAGTAGTACTGGGAGGGGGTCTAATGAAAAACTGTTTTTT. Protein product: CASSTGRGSNEKLFF.

The chain carries TRBV11-2 and TRBJ2-7; unclear D gene. V dropped 4 bases and J dropped 2 bases, with 9 bases sitting between them. CDR1 is SGHAT, CDR2 FQNNGV, per germline. The CDR3 has 13 amino acids. CDR3 sequence reads: CASSYGRPYEQYF. CDR3 nucleotide sequence: TGTGCCAGCAGCTATGGCCGGCCCTACGAGCAGTACTTC.

This chain connects TRBV7-7 to TRBJ2-3; a weak D match, TRBD2 (6 bases). The CDR3 contains 14 residues. Germline CDR1 reads SSHAT; CDR2 reads FNYEAQ (reference sequence). This CDR3 reads CATRPGEGTDTQYF. CDR3 coding DNA: TGTGCTACCAGGCCGGGGGAAGGCACAGATACGCAGTATTTT.

The V and J genes are TRBV6-4 and TRBJ2-1; D might be TRBD2 (5 bases). From germline, CDR1 is MRHNA and CDR2 SNTAGT. V lost 7 bases and J lost 6, with 22 bases in between. CDR3 length: 16 amino acids. The CDR3, as DNA: TGTGCCAGCATGCGGGCTCCGGGGTCCCCCAGCAATGAGCAGTTCTTC. The encoded protein is CASMRAPGSPSNEQFF.

The chain links TRBV6-9 to TRBJ2-7, with D possibly TRBD2 on 5 matching bases. V was clipped by 6 bases and J by 3 bases, with 27 bases between them. The CDR3 spans 18 residues. Germline CDR1 and CDR2: MNHGY and SVAAGI. The CDR3 DNA reads as TGTGCCAGCAGCGGTTCTTGGACTCCTACCCACTTTTTCTACGAGCAGTACTTC. Translating gives CASSGSWTPTHFFYEQYF.

This sequence joins TRBV11-2 and TRBJ2-1, with a weak D call TRBD1 (6 bases). This CDR3 contains 15 residues. Deletions cut 5 bases from V and 2 bases from J, with 13 bases between. Per the germline V gene, CDR1 is SGHAT and CDR2 is FQNNGV. The chain's CDR3 is CASSSTGLTYNEQFF. CDR3 DNA: TGTGCCAGCAGCAGTACAGGGCTTACCTACAATGAGCAGTTCTTC.

The chain has TRBV5-1 and TRBJ2-1, with 10 bases fitting TRBD2. Germline assignment: CDR1 SGHRS and CDR2 YFSETQ. V was clipped by 0 bases and J by 10 bases; unmatched bases: 10. The CDR3 runs 16 residues. CDR3 DNA sequence: TGCGCCAGCAGCTTGGGTTCAGCGGGAGGGGTGAGGGAGCAGTTCTTC. This gives the protein CASSLGSAGGVREQFF.

The chain recombines TRBV28 with TRBJ2-7; tentative D call: TRBD2 (5 bases). The CDR3 length is 14 residues. Germline lookup yields CDR1 MDHEN and CDR2 SYDVKM. The V gene lost 8 bases and the J gene lost 4 bases, with 18 bases spanning the gap. Here the CDR3 DNA reads TGTGCCAGCCTCCCGACGGGGTTGGAGTACGAGCAGTACTTC. Its protein is CASLPTGLEYEQYF.

The chain carries TRBV7-6 and TRBJ1-3; possibly TRBD1 for D (5 bases). In germline, CDR1 is SGHVS, CDR2 FNYEAQ. The CDR3 consists of 17 residues. V was shortened by 5 bases and J by 1 base, with 18 bases between the two germline ends. The CDR3 bases are TGTGCCAGCAGCCTCGCGGGTGGGGGAAAGTCTGGAAACACCATATATTTT. It yields the protein CASSLAGGGKSGNTIYF. The full variable domain, completed using reference TRBV7-6 and TRBJ1-3, is GAGVSQSPRYKVTKRGQDVALRCDPISGHVSLYWYRQALGQGPEFLTYFNYEAQQDKSGLPNDRFSAERPEGSISTLTIQRTEQRDSAMYRCASSLAGGGKSGNTIYFGEGSWLTVV.

V and J are TRBV18 and TRBJ2-3; 7 positions match TRBD2. CDR1 and CDR2 (germline): KGHSH, LQKENI. The CDR3 runs 16 residues. The V gene end was trimmed by 0 bases and the J gene end by 2 bases; junction bases not matched to a gene: 5. CDR3: CASSPPLAESTDTQYF. The CDR3 DNA reads TGTGCCAGCTCACCACCCCTAGCGGAGTCCACAGATACGCAGTATTTT.

CDR3 DNA sequence: TGTGCCAGCAGCCGCAATAGCGGGGGAAGAATCGATGAGCAGTTCTTC. Its protein is CASSRNSGGRIDEQFF. The V gene is TRBV7-3, the J gene TRBJ2-1; 9 positions agree with TRBD2. Germline trimming cut 5 bases from V and 8 bases from J; bases unmatched to any gene: 13. Germline loops: CDR1 SGHTA, CDR2 FQGTGA. This CDR3 is built from 16 residues.

The genes are TRBV7-9 and TRBJ2-3, with unresolved D. The CDR3 loop spans 17 amino acids. Trimming removed 5 bases at V and 6 bases at J, with 24 bases between. Germline CDR1 SEHNR, CDR2 FQNEAQ (reference sequence). The CDR3 spells CASSHPRTRPFRDTQYF. In nucleotides, the CDR3 is TGTGCCAGCAGCCATCCTCGGACCCGCCCTTTCAGGGATACGCAGTATTTT.

CDR3 bases: TGTGCCTGGAGTGTGATTGGGGAGGGCACTGAAGCTTTCTTT. This gives the protein CAWSVIGEGTEAFF. This chain links TRBV30 with TRBJ1-1, with D uncertain. CDR1 is GTSNPN and CDR2 is SVGIG in the germline V gene (reference sequence). The CDR3 runs to 14 residues. Trimming cost V 0 bases and J 4 bases, with 12 bases left between them.

This rearrangement joins TRBV10-3 to TRBJ1-2, with TRBD1 as a possible D gene (5 bases). Trimming pared 9 bases from V and 4 bases from J, leaving 21 bases between. This CDR3 is built from 15 residues. The germline CDR1 and CDR2 sequences are ENHRY and SYGVKD. DNA of the CDR3: TGTGCCATTTCCCGTGTTGGGGGTTCTGGCTATGGCTACACCTTC. It specifies CAISRVGGSGYGYTF.